The 15 T cell receptor beta chains presented below share a single source sample, sequenced in a study of blood T cell repertoires in COVID-19. The assay was immunoSEQ multiplex PCR, and TCRdb's table has in-frame clones only and misses some. This sample has 270,000 or so clones, with 86% found just once. The sample comprised PBMCs or T cells enriched from blood (not recorded which). All receptors come from a young woman who had recovered from COVID-19.

The chain joins TRBV12-3 or TRBV12-4 to TRBJ2-3; D is undetermined. The ends were cut back, 7 bases at V and 6 bases at J, with 14 bases in the middle. This CDR3 contains 13 residues. CDR3 amino acids: CASTPLLSDTQYF. The DNA of the CDR3 is TGTGCCAGCACCCCCCTCCTTTCGGATACGCAGTATTTT.

The CDR3 DNA is TGCGCCAGCAGCCAAGATGTCAGCGGGGGGGGATATAAGGAGCAGTTCTTC. Translating it yields CASSQDVSGGGYKEQFF. This chain links TRBV4-3 with TRBJ2-1; 10 bases match TRBD2. V was clipped by 0 bases and J by 10 bases; unmatched bases: 12. CDR3 length equals 17 residues. CDR1 is LGHNA, CDR2 YSLEER, per germline.

Concerning this clone: The same CDR3 can be traced to other DNA sequences in this sample. The CDR3 DNA reads as TGCGCCAGCAGCACTAGCGGGGGGTCCACAGATACGCAGTATTTT. As protein: CASSTSGGSTDTQYF. This chain links TRBV5-1 with TRBJ2-3, with 12 bases identical to TRBD2. Germline trimming cut 4 bases from V and 2 bases from J; bases unmatched to any gene: 2. CDR1 is SGHRS, CDR2 YFSETQ, per germline. This CDR3 has 15 residues. Using reference TRBV5-1 and TRBJ2-3 for the parts outside the CDR3, the full variable domain is KAGVTQTPRYLIKTRGQQVTLSCSPISGHRSVSWYQQTPGQGLQFLFEYFSETQRNKGNFPGRFSGRQFSNSRSEMNVSTLELGDSALYLCASSTSGGSTDTQYFGPGTRLTVL.

The chain recombines TRBV7-2 with TRBJ1-4; 7 nucleotides align to TRBD1. V lost 5 bases to trimming and J lost 4 bases; unmatched junction nucleotides: 4. CDR1 is SGHTA and CDR2 is FQGNSA in the germline V gene. CDR3 length equals 14 residues. CDR3 residues: CASSRDSLNEKLFF. The CDR3 DNA follows: TGTGCCAGCAGCCGGGACAGCCTTAATGAAAAACTGTTTTTT.

J is TRBJ1-6 and V is TRBV27; a weak D match, TRBD1 (5 bases). Germline values: CDR1 MNHEY, CDR2 SMNVEV (reference sequence). The CDR3 extends over 16 amino acids. The V and J ends lost 5 bases and 8 bases respectively, with 19 bases between them. The CDR3 coding sequence is TGTGCCAGCAGTAGTTTTCGCGGGGCAGGTTATTCACCCCTCCACTTT. The encoded protein is CASSSFRGAGYSPLHF.

This chain uses TRBV18 with TRBJ2-7; 8 bases are a match to TRBD2. J was trimmed by 3 bases and V by 3 bases; bases with no gene match: 4. The germline V gene has CDR1 KGHSH and CDR2 LQKENI. This CDR3 spans 14 amino acids. The CDR3 loop reads CASSPAREDYEQYF. In DNA, the CDR3 is TGTGCCAGCTCACCGGCGCGGGAGGACTACGAGCAGTACTTC.

The V gene is TRBV30, the J gene TRBJ1-5, with unresolved D. Germline assignment: CDR1 GTSNPN and CDR2 SVGIG (reference sequence). V dropped 3 bases and J dropped 0 bases, with 6 bases sitting between them. The CDR3 length is 13 residues. The CDR3 coding sequence is TGTGCCTGGAGCTATATTAGCAATCAGCCCCAGCATTTT. This translates into CAWSYISNQPQHF.

The chain couples TRBV4-2 to TRBJ2-7; 10 bases agree with TRBD2. From germline, CDR1 is LGHNA and CDR2 YNFKEQ. The CDR3 has 15 amino acids. After removal of 1 base from V and 1 base from J, the junction contained 1 base not matched to a gene. CDR3 coding DNA: TGTGCCAGCAGCCAAGCACTAGCGGGGTCCTACGAGCAGTACTTC. This gives the protein CASSQALAGSYEQYF.

This clone appeared a few times. The chain employs TRBV15 and TRBJ1-1, with D maybe TRBD1 (6 bases). The CDR3 totals 15 residues. V gave up 5 bases and J gave up 0 bases, with 13 bases separating them. CDR1 and CDR2 from the germline V gene are LNHNV and YYDKDF (reference sequence). This CDR3 reads CATSSTDSLNTEAFF. CDR3 sequence (DNA): TGTGCCACCAGCTCAACGGACAGCCTGAACACTGAAGCTTTCTTT.

The CDR3 DNA follows: TGTGCCAGCAACCTGCAGGGGATGAACACTGAAGCTTTCTTT. Amino acids: CASNLQGMNTEAFF. The chain carries TRBV2 and TRBJ1-1, with TRBD1 as a possible D gene (6 bases). The V gene lost 7 bases and the J gene lost 0 bases, with 12 bases spanning the gap. The CDR3 contains 14 residues. In germline, CDR1 is SNHLY, CDR2 FYNNEI.

The gene calls are TRBV3-1 (or the pseudogene TRBV3-2) and TRBJ2-3; 10 positions agree with TRBD2. The CDR3 has 13 residues. The V and J ends lost 8 bases and 3 bases, in that order; junction bases with no gene match: 2. Germline V gene sequence: CDR1 LGHDT, CDR2 YNNKEL (reference sequence). CDR3 sequence: CASGGLATDTQYF. In DNA, the CDR3 is TGTGCCAGCGGGGGACTAGCGACAGATACGCAGTATTTT.

The chain couples TRBV7-9 to TRBJ1-3; D unresolved. Germline CDR1 and CDR2: SEHNR and FQNEAQ (reference sequence). The V end was cut by 2 bases, the J end by 9 bases, with 5 bases between. The CDR3 is made up of 11 amino acids. The CDR3 nucleotides read TGTGCCAGCAGCTTACAGGCCACCATATATTTT. This sequence encodes CASSLQATIYF.

The CDR3 DNA reads as TGTGCCAGCAGATGGTCCGGTTCTTGGTCCTACAATGAGCAGTTCTTC. It translates to CASRWSGSWSYNEQFF. The chain is built from TRBV11-2 and TRBJ2-1, with no clear D. The CDR3 totals 16 residues. Germline loops: CDR1 SGHAT, CDR2 FQNNGV. Trimming cost V 6 bases and J 1 base, with 16 bases left between them.

V usage is TRBV27 and J usage is TRBJ2-2, with a tentative D call TRBD2 (6 bases). Per the germline V gene, CDR1 is MNHEY and CDR2 is SMNVEV (reference sequence). The CDR3 loop spans 15 amino acids. Trimming removed 6 bases from V and 1 base from J, with 12 bases in between. CDR3 bases: TGTGCCAGCAGCCGTTGGGGGGAGAACACCGGGGAGCTGTTTTTT. This gives the protein CASSRWGENTGELFF.

The chain couples TRBV9 to TRBJ2-7, with D perhaps TRBD1 (5 bases). This CDR3 region has 15 residues. Germline V gene data show CDR1 as SGDLS and CDR2 as YYNGEE. V was pared by 4 bases and J by 2 bases, with 16 bases between. The CDR3 protein is CASSRNRVGPYEQYF. CDR3 bases: TGTGCCAGCAGCCGAAACCGGGTGGGGCCCTACGAGCAGTACTTC.